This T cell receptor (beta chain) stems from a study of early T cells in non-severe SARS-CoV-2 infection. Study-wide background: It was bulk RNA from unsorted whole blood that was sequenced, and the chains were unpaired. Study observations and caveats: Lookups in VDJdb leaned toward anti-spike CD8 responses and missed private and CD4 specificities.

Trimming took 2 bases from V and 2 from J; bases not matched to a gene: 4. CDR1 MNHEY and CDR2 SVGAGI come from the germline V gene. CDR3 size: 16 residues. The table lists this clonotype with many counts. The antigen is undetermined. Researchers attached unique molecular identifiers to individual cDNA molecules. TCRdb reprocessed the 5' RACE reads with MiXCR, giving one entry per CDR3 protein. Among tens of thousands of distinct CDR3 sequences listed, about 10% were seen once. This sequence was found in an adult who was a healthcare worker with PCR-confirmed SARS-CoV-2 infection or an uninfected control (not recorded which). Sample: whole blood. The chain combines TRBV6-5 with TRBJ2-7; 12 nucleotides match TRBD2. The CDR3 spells CASSYRLAGVAYEQYF. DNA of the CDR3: TGTGCCAGCAGTTACCGACTAGCGGGAGTCGCCTACGAGCAGTACTTC.